The 18 T cell receptor beta chains reported below all come from one sample, sequenced in a study of cytomegalovirus exposure and HLA in healthy donors. Both 60 Vbeta primers and 13 Jbeta primers went into the PCR. The repertoire was sequenced with immunoSEQ multiplex PCR; TCRdb's copy has only in-frame clones and lacks some. The table includes around 63,000 clones, roughly three quarters detected once. The sample taken for sequencing was PBMCs. The receptor set was obtained from a woman aged 30 to 39 in good health and CMV-seronegative.

The chain carries TRBV11-2 and TRBJ2-3; 12 bases align to TRBD2. V shed 4 bases, J shed 1 base, and the junction held 9 bases outside the gene matches. Germline V gene data show CDR1 as SGHAT and CDR2 as FQNNGV. The CDR3 loop spans 18 amino acids. The CDR3 DNA reads as TGTGCCAGCAGCTCAAGACTAGCGGGGGAGCTCCGCACAGATACGCAGTATTTT. It yields the protein CASSSRLAGELRTDTQYF.

The chain carries TRBV5-4 and TRBJ2-1, with 7 bases lining up with TRBD1. V lost 0 bases to trimming and J lost 5 bases; unmatched junction nucleotides: 2. The germline V gene encodes CDR1 SGHNT and CDR2 YYREEE (reference sequence). CDR3 length: 14 amino acids. CDR3 bases: TGTGCCAGCAGCTTGGAGGGGGCGCACAATGAGCAGTTCTTC. Protein sequence: CASSLEGAHNEQFF. Full variable domain (rest looked up from reference TRBV5-4 and TRBJ2-1): ETGVTQSPTHLIKTRGQQVTLRCSSQSGHNTVSWYQQALGQGPQFIFQYYREEENGRGNFPPRFSGLQFPNYSSELNVNALELDDSALYLCASSLEGAHNEQFFGPGTRLTVL.

The V and J genes are TRBV10-3 and TRBJ1-4; maybe TRBD1 (5 bases). The V end was cut by 6 bases, the J end by 8 bases, with 10 bases between. The CDR3 loop spans 12 amino acids. Germline V CDR1 and CDR2: ENHRY, SYGVKD. The CDR3 nucleotides are TGTGCCATCAGCCAGGGTAGGGAAAAACTGTTTTTT. Its protein is CAISQGREKLFF.

This clone has only a few counts. The V and J genes are TRBV4-3 and TRBJ2-6; 7 bases agree with TRBD1. CDR1 and CDR2 from the germline V gene are LGHNA and YSLEER. The V gene end was trimmed by 5 bases and the J gene end by 0 bases; junction bases not matched to a gene: 4. The CDR3 runs to 16 residues. This CDR3 reads CASSSQGFSGANVLTF. The CDR3 DNA sequence: TGCGCCAGCAGCTCACAGGGGTTCTCTGGGGCCAACGTCCTGACTTTC.

The V gene is TRBV4-1, the J gene TRBJ2-1; 13 nucleotides align to TRBD2. Trimming took 0 bases from V and 3 from J; bases not matched to a gene: 8. The germline V gene has CDR1 MGHRA and CDR2 YSYEKL. This CDR3 is 19 amino acids long. For the CDR3, the DNA is TGCGCCAGCAGCCAAGATCGTACTAGCGGGAGGGTCTACTACAATGAGCAGTTCTTC. It translates to CASSQDRTSGRVYYNEQFF.

The rearrangement links TRBV9 to TRBJ1-1, with D possibly TRBD1 on 5 matching bases. CDR3 length: 13 residues. The germline CDR1 and CDR2 sequences are SGDLS and YYNGEE. V lost 0 bases and J lost 11, with 14 bases in between. Here the CDR3 reads CASSVDGGRRAFF. CDR3 coding DNA: TGTGCCAGCAGCGTAGACGGGGGGAGGAGGGCTTTCTTT.

J is TRBJ1-1 and V is TRBV4-3, with a weak D call TRBD1 (5 bases). Germline V gene lookup returns CDR1 LGHNA and CDR2 YSLEER. This CDR3 is built from 14 residues. The V and J ends lost 4 bases and 2 bases respectively, with 11 bases between them. The DNA of the CDR3 is TGCGCCAGCAGCCGCGGGGCCACAAACACTGAAGCTTTCTTT. It specifies CASSRGATNTEAFF.

The rearrangement links TRBV4-3 to TRBJ2-3, with 7 positions matching TRBD2. This CDR3 spans 17 amino acids. Germline-derived CDR1 and CDR2 are LGHNA and YSLEER. V lost 3 bases and J lost 2; bases outside the gene matches: 11. The CDR3 DNA is TGCGCCAGCAGCCAGTACCGGCGGGGGAGCTCCACAGATACGCAGTATTTT. This translates into CASSQYRRGSSTDTQYF.

This chain links TRBV5-1 with TRBJ1-4; TRBD1 matches 7 bases. V lost 4 bases and J lost 0; bases outside the gene matches: 6. In germline, CDR1 is SGHRS, CDR2 YFSETQ. This CDR3 is 16 amino acids long. The CDR3 DNA sequence: TGCGCCAGCAGCCTCTATCAGGGGGCAACTAATGAAAAACTGTTTTTT. Translation: CASSLYQGATNEKLFF.

The chain combines TRBV6-5 with TRBJ2-3; no clear D gene. The CDR3 runs 16 residues. The germline CDR1 and CDR2 sequences are MNHEY and SVGAGI. Trimming removed 0 bases from V and 5 bases from J, with 15 bases in between. CDR3: CASSYSSGPQLDTQYF. In DNA, the CDR3 is TGTGCCAGCAGTTACTCGAGTGGGCCCCAGTTAGATACGCAGTATTTT.

V is TRBV30 and J is TRBJ2-7, with D possibly matching TRBD1 (5 bases). The CDR3 is 14 residues long. V was pared by 4 bases and J by 7 bases, with 20 bases between. Germline CDR1 reads GTSNPN; CDR2 reads SVGIG (reference sequence). CDR3 protein: CAWIMAGPQGEQYF. The DNA for the CDR3 is TGTGCCTGGATTATGGCAGGGCCGCAGGGTGAGCAGTACTTC.

Comments on this clone: This specimen includes other DNA sequences encoding the same CDR3. The DNA of the CDR3 is TGTGCCAGCAGTGAAGGCGGGAATGAAAAACTGTTTTTT. Translated: CASSEGGNEKLFF. The chain combines TRBV2 with TRBJ1-4; D is unclear. The CDR3 is 13 amino acids. Per the germline V gene, CDR1 is SNHLY and CDR2 is FYNNEI. V was trimmed by 1 base and J by 5 bases, leaving 5 bases between them. Using reference TRBV2 and TRBJ1-4 for the parts outside the CDR3, the full variable domain is EPEVTQTPSHQVTQMGQEVILRCVPISNHLYFYWYRQILGQKVEFLVSFYNNEISEKSEIFDDQFSVERPDGSNFTLKIRSTKLEDSAMYFCASSEGGNEKLFFGSGTQLSVL.

Concerning this clone itself: Distinct nucleotide sequences in the sample also encode this CDR3. The rearrangement uses TRBV27 and TRBJ1-1; D remains unclear. This CDR3 contains 13 residues. V gave up 3 bases and J gave up 1 base, with 6 bases separating them. CDR1 is MNHEY and CDR2 is SMNVEV in the germline V gene (reference sequence). CDR3 protein: CASSLSPNTEAFF. CDR3 in DNA: TGTGCCAGCAGTTTGAGCCCGAACACTGAAGCTTTCTTT.

This chain's CDR3 is CASSRGTGGRQPQHF. CDR3 bases: TGCGCCAGCAGCCGGGGGACAGGGGGTCGCCAGCCCCAGCATTTT. The V gene is TRBV4-1, the J gene TRBJ1-5, with 11 bases lining up with TRBD1. Germline values: CDR1 MGHRA, CDR2 YSYEKL. There are 15 residues in the CDR3. The V segment lost 4 bases and the J segment 7 bases; nucleotides outside the gene matches: 6.

The V call is TRBV30, the J call TRBJ2-1, with TRBD2 as a possible D gene (6 bases). The germline V and J ends were trimmed by 3 bases and 10 bases, with 16 bases remaining between them. Germline V gene lookup returns CDR1 GTSNPN and CDR2 SVGIG (reference sequence). The CDR3 is 13 residues long. The CDR3 here is CAWSLGDLREQFF. The CDR3 DNA follows: TGTGCCTGGAGCCTTGGGGACTTAAGGGAGCAGTTCTTC.

This clone occurred a few times. The chain links TRBV2 to TRBJ1-1; 9 bases fit TRBD1. The CDR3 extends over 15 amino acids. The junction had 5 bases not matched to a gene; V was cut back by 6 bases and J by 0 bases. CDR1 is SNHLY and CDR2 is FYNNEI in the germline V gene. The CDR3 DNA follows: TGTGCCAGCAGGGGGGACAGGGTTATGAACACTGAAGCTTTCTTT. It yields the protein CASRGDRVMNTEAFF.

V gene TRBV2 combines with J gene TRBJ2-3; 11 bases are shared with TRBD2. The CDR3 contains 17 residues. V trimming: 0 bases; J trimming: 6 bases; junction bases outside the gene matches: 8. The germline CDR1 and CDR2 sequences are SNHLY and FYNNEI. The CDR3 sequence is CASSEALSGGALDTQYF. CDR3 coding DNA: TGTGCCAGCAGTGAAGCGCTTAGCGGGGGGGCCCTGGATACGCAGTATTTT.

V and J are TRBV9 and TRBJ2-1; maybe TRBD1 (6 bases). Looked up from germline, CDR1 is SGDLS and CDR2 is YYNGEE. The V end lost 6 bases, the J end lost 8 bases, and 15 bases lay between the germline ends. The CDR3 extends over 13 amino acids. CDR3 in amino acids: CASNREGGDEQFF. In DNA, the CDR3 is TGTGCCAGCAACAGGGAAGGCGGCGATGAGCAGTTCTTC.